Given below is one T cell receptor (beta chain) in context. Its specificity is not known. A read error may produce the germline difference seen at one junction end. The evidence that diagnosis relied on was clinical symptoms, serum thyroxine, TRAb, thyroid ultrasound and orbital computed tomography. This sample is drawn from a study of Graves' ophthalmopathy and Graves' hyperthyroidism. Study conclusions and caveats: The blood repertoire also included most expanded thyroid clonotypes above 0.001 frequency. Between ophthalmopathy and stable hyperthyroidism, a 13-signature model drew a separation with just over 85% sensitivity and just under 83% specificity.

TCR beta CDR3 amplification used RNA transcripts. The library came from an HTBI-primed first-round RT-PCR and a second-round multiplex PCR. TCRdb re-analysed the multiplex PCR reads in MiXCR, keeping a single row per CDR3 protein. The repertoire holds roughly 700,000 distinct CDR3 sequences, with approximately 40% as singletons. The germline CDR1 and CDR2 sequences are SEHNR and FQNEAQ (reference sequence). The CDR3 runs 14 residues. The TCR sequence derives from an adult man with Graves' ophthalmopathy. This chain links TRBV7-9 with TRBJ1-6; TRBD1 matches 8 bases. Sequences were obtained from peripheral blood. The CDR3 region has the DNA TGCGCCAGCAGCTCCCGGACAGGGAATTCACCCCTCCACTTT. Its translation is CASSSRTGNSPLHF.